This entry lists 23 T cell receptor beta chains sequenced from one sample in a study of PD-L1 blockade in urothelial cancer. Generated by immunoSEQ multiplex PCR, the TCRdb table keeps only in-frame clones and is missing some. The sample yields 20,000 to 25,000 clones, nearly 90% seen once. Sequenced material: PBMCs, taken around atezolizumab (anti-PD-L1) treatment. The receptors come from a woman aged 55-70 years with urothelial cancer.

CDR3 sequence (DNA): TGTGCCAGCAGCTTAGTGAGCGGGGTGTACAATGAGCAGTTCTTC. This encodes CASSLVSGVYNEQFF. This rearrangement joins TRBV7-6 to TRBJ2-1; TRBD2 aligns across 7 bases. The CDR3 covers 15 residues. CDR1 SGHVS and CDR2 FNYEAQ come from the germline V gene. V was pared by 1 base and J by 4 bases, with 4 bases of the junction left unmatched.

V and J are TRBV10-3 and TRBJ2-3; 8 bases match TRBD2. J was trimmed by 0 bases and V by 0 bases; bases with no gene match: 2. The germline V gene encodes CDR1 ENHRY and CDR2 SYGVKD. CDR3 length equals 16 residues. The CDR3 coding sequence is TGTGCCATCAGTGAGTCAGCTAGCGGGAGCACAGATACGCAGTATTTT. It specifies CAISESASGSTDTQYF.

J is TRBJ2-5 and V is TRBV13, with TRBD2 identical over 8 bases. J gave up 7 bases and V 5 bases, and 15 bases lay outside the gene matches. The CDR3 length is 16 residues. Germline CDR1 PRHDT, CDR2 FYEKMQ (reference sequence). The CDR3 nucleotides read TGTGCCAGCAGCAGACTAGAATCGGGGGGGTCCGGGACCCAGTACTTC. Protein product: CASSRLESGGSGTQYF.

The rearrangement uses TRBV19 and TRBJ1-1; 10 bases fit TRBD1. The germline gives CDR1 LNHDA, CDR2 SQIVND (reference sequence). Losses at the gene ends were 4 bases for V and 1 base for J; bases not matched to a gene: 21. The CDR3 has 21 amino acids. CDR3 sequence reads: CASSTPGQGTGGGRSNTEAFF. As DNA, the CDR3 is TGTGCCAGTAGTACACCGGGACAGGGGACCGGCGGGGGCCGATCGAACACTGAAGCTTTCTTT.

This clone was recorded once. The CDR3, as DNA: TGTGCCAGCTCACCGGGACTAGCGGGCGTTGATACGCAGTATTTT. Protein product: CASSPGLAGVDTQYF. The chain employs TRBV18 and TRBJ2-3, with 12 bases that match TRBD2. With 3 bases clipped from V and 6 bases from J, the junction kept 4 bases outside the gene matches. Germline lookup yields CDR1 KGHSH and CDR2 LQKENI. This CDR3 has 15 amino acids. The full variable domain, with the rest looked up from reference TRBV18 and TRBJ2-3, is NAGVMQNPRHLVRRRGQEARLRCSPMKGHSHVYWYRQLPEEGLKFMVYLQKENIIDESGMPKERFSAEFPKEGPSILRIQQVVRGDSAAYFCASSPGLAGVDTQYFGPGTRLTVL.

The chain joins TRBV5-1 to TRBJ2-3; 7 bases are a match to TRBD2. Germline V lookup: CDR1 SGHRS, CDR2 YFSETQ. CDR3 length: 17 residues. J was trimmed by 4 bases and V by 0 bases; bases with no gene match: 11. CDR3 loop: CASSLDPFRAGADTQYF. CDR3 DNA: TGCGCCAGCAGCTTGGATCCCTTTAGGGCGGGAGCAGATACGCAGTATTTT.

For this clone: Different DNA sequences within this sample yield the same CDR3. The chain couples TRBV7-9 to TRBJ2-5, with TRBD2 identical over 16 bases. The CDR3 is 17 residues long. Germline CDR1 is SEHNR and CDR2 is FQNEAQ (reference sequence). J gave up 5 bases and V 5 bases, and 8 bases lay outside the gene matches. The CDR3 spells CASSPGTSGRAGETQYF. CDR3 coding DNA: TGTGCCAGCAGCCCCGGGACTAGCGGGAGGGCCGGGGAGACCCAGTACTTC. The full variable domain, its missing parts supplied by reference TRBV7-9 and TRBJ2-5, is DTGVSQNPRHKITKRGQNVTFRCDPISEHNRLYWYRQTLGQGPEFLTYFQNEAQLEKSRLLSDRFSAERPKGSFSTLEIQRTEQGDSAMYLCASSPGTSGRAGETQYFGPGTRLLVL.

V is TRBV7-6 and J is TRBJ2-3; 8 nucleotides align to TRBD2. The germline gives CDR1 SGHVS, CDR2 FNYEAQ. Trimming at V came to 2 bases and at J to 2 bases, leaving 12 bases not matched to a gene. The CDR3 extends over 18 amino acids. Here the CDR3 reads CASSLTSGSGGTTDTQYF. In DNA form, the CDR3 reads TGTGCCAGCAGCTTAACCAGCGGGAGTGGGGGAACCACAGATACGCAGTATTTT. The full variable domain, completed using reference TRBV7-6 and TRBJ2-3, is GAGVSQSPRYKVTKRGQDVALRCDPISGHVSLYWYRQALGQGPEFLTYFNYEAQQDKSGLPNDRFSAERPEGSISTLTIQRTEQRDSAMYRCASSLTSGSGGTTDTQYFGPGTRLTVL.

V gene TRBV28 combines with J gene TRBJ1-4; possibly TRBD1 for D (6 bases). Trimming removed 4 bases from V and 6 bases from J, with 12 bases in between. Germline lookup yields CDR1 MDHEN and CDR2 SYDVKM. This CDR3 is built from 14 residues. The chain's CDR3 is CASSSSGADEKLFF. The DNA of the CDR3 is TGTGCCAGCAGTTCTTCAGGGGCAGATGAAAAACTGTTTTTT.

This clone was observed a few times. The V gene is TRBV27, the J gene TRBJ2-1; TRBD2 aligns across 7 bases. From germline, CDR1 is MNHEY and CDR2 SMNVEV (reference sequence). This CDR3 contains 16 residues. Trimming cost V 7 bases and J 6 bases; bases outside gene matches: 15. The CDR3 coding sequence is TGTGCCAGCATCCCCCTCAGGGAGGGTAGATCCAATGAGCAGTTCTTC. This gives the protein CASIPLREGRSNEQFF.

The chain is built from TRBV19 and TRBJ2-5, with TRBD2 matching 10 bases. Germline assignment: CDR1 LNHDA and CDR2 SQIVND (reference sequence). The CDR3 is 16 amino acids. With V trimmed by 0 bases and J by 3 bases, 4 bases remained unmatched. Here the CDR3 DNA reads TGTGCCAGTAGTATAGATCGAGGACTAGCGGAAGAGACCCAGTACTTC. It yields the protein CASSIDRGLAEETQYF. Looking up the rest from reference TRBV19 and TRBJ2-5 gives the full variable domain: DGGITQSPKYLFRKEGQNVTLSCEQNLNHDAMYWYRQDPGQGLRLIYYSQIVNDFQKGDIAEGYSVSREKKESFPLTVTSAQKNPTAFYLCASSIDRGLAEETQYFGPGTRLLVL.

The chain uses TRBV21-1 and TRBJ2-1; TRBD1 is the table's D call and was not checked against the DNA. TRBV21-1 is deemed a pseudogene. The CDR3 extends over 12 amino acids. CDR3 DNA: TGTGCCAGCAGCGTTCAGGGGGGATTGGGGTTCTTC. Protein: CASSVQGGLGFF.

This chain uses TRBV2 with TRBJ2-7; TRBD1 matches at 9 bases. This CDR3 contains 15 residues. The junction had 8 bases not matched to a gene; V was cut back by 5 bases and J by 3 bases. The V gene's germline CDR1 is SNHLY and CDR2 FYNNEI. CDR3 residues: CASSLTRQGGYEQYF. In DNA form, the CDR3 reads TGTGCCAGCAGTCTCACGAGACAGGGGGGCTACGAGCAGTACTTC.

This chain links TRBV5-6 with TRBJ2-7, with 7 bases matching TRBD2. Looked up from germline, CDR1 is SGHDT and CDR2 is YYEEEE. J gave up 3 bases and V 1 base, and 10 bases lay outside the gene matches. The CDR3 has 16 residues. In nucleotides, the CDR3 is TGTGCCAGCAGCTTGTCCACGGGACTAAAACTCTACGAGCAGTACTTC. Translation gives CASSLSTGLKLYEQYF.

V usage is TRBV4-1 and J usage is TRBJ2-2; D unresolved. The germline V gene encodes CDR1 MGHRA and CDR2 YSYEKL. The CDR3 contains 14 residues. Trimming stripped 0 bases from V and 6 bases from J, with 8 bases between. The CDR3 nucleotides are TGCGCCAGCAGCCAAGAGTCCTACTCCGGGGAGCTGTTTTTT. This sequence encodes CASSQESYSGELFF.

The V call is TRBV2, the J call TRBJ2-5; 7 bases match TRBD2. J lost 6 bases, V lost 8 bases, and 12 bases had no gene match. The CDR3 has 14 residues. Per germline, CDR1 SNHLY and CDR2 FYNNEI. CDR3: CASRDGRSGKTQYF. The CDR3 DNA reads TGTGCCAGCCGGGACGGACGGAGCGGGAAGACCCAGTACTTC.

This clone was seen only a few times. The chain carries TRBV10-2 and TRBJ2-4; D gene ambiguous. Germline V gene data show CDR1 as WSHSY and CDR2 as SAAADI. With 6 bases removed from V and 7 bases from J, the gap between germline ends came to 13 bases. There are 13 residues in the CDR3. CDR3 sequence: CASSGLYGNIQYF. The CDR3 coding sequence is TGCGCCAGCAGCGGTCTGTACGGGAACATTCAGTACTTC.

V usage is TRBV4-1 and J usage is TRBJ2-3, with D possibly being TRBD1 (5 bases). Trimming removed 4 bases from V and 4 bases from J, with 15 bases in between. This CDR3 is built from 15 residues. Germline values: CDR1 MGHRA, CDR2 YSYEKL. The CDR3 bases are TGCGCCAGCAGCCGACTTCCAGTAGGGGCAGATACGCAGTATTTT. It codes for CASSRLPVGADTQYF.

This rearrangement joins TRBV5-1 to TRBJ2-2, with TRBD2 matching 12 bases. Germline CDR1 reads SGHRS; CDR2 reads YFSETQ. The V and J ends lost 0 bases and 5 bases, in that order; junction bases with no gene match: 11. CDR3 length: 19 residues. As DNA, the CDR3 is TGCGCCAGCAGCTTGGCCCAGTCTAGCGGGAGGGCTTGGACCGGGGAGCTGTTTTTT. This translates into CASSLAQSSGRAWTGELFF.

The chain has TRBV28 and TRBJ1-2, with 9 bases lining up with TRBD1. The CDR3 consists of 15 residues. Germline-derived CDR1 and CDR2 are MDHEN and SYDVKM. J gave up 4 bases and V 5 bases, and 8 bases lay outside the gene matches. The CDR3 region is CASSPLDRGAYGYTF. CDR3 bases: TGTGCCAGCAGTCCATTGGACAGGGGAGCCTATGGCTACACCTTC.

The chain combines TRBV5-4 with TRBJ2-5; D not resolved. CDR1 SGHNT and CDR2 YYREEE come from the germline V gene (reference sequence). Trimming left V 2 bases short and J 1 base short, with 12 bases between. This CDR3 is built from 15 residues. CDR3 DNA: TGTGCCAGCAGCTTAGCGTCTACAACCCAAGAGACCCAGTACTTC. Encoded protein: CASSLASTTQETQYF.

V gene TRBV7-2 combines with J gene TRBJ2-3, with 9 bases lining up with TRBD2. The CDR3 runs 16 residues. Trimming took 5 bases from V and 4 from J; bases not matched to a gene: 10. CDR1 and CDR2 (germline): SGHTA, FQGNSA. The CDR3 spells CASSLFSGSGADTQYF. The CDR3 DNA is TGTGCCAGCAGCCTATTTAGCGGGAGCGGCGCAGATACGCAGTATTTT.

The chain couples TRBV6-6 to TRBJ1-2, with D uncertain. Germline loops: CDR1 MNHNY, CDR2 SVGAGI (reference sequence). The CDR3 covers 10 residues. Trimming removed 5 bases at V and 13 bases at J, with 11 bases between. The CDR3 loop is CASSKGGLTF. Here the CDR3 DNA reads TGTGCCAGCAGTAAAGGAGGACTCACCTTC.